A single sample is the source of the 23 T cell receptor beta chains below, sequenced in a study of cytotoxic CD8 clonotypes in ibrutinib-treated CLL. Repertoires were generated with immunoSEQ multiplex PCR, while TCRdb's copy carries only in-frame clones and drops some. The sample carries about 140,000 clones, around 93% recorded once. The sample here was PBMCs, taken after 12 months of ibrutinib treatment. The receptors stem from a human donor with chronic lymphocytic leukemia.

The J gene is TRBJ2-7, the V gene TRBV4-2; 8 bases fit TRBD2. The junction had 9 bases not matched to a gene; V was cut back by 2 bases and J by 3 bases. This CDR3 contains 16 residues. The germline gives CDR1 LGHNA, CDR2 YNFKEQ. The CDR3: CASSQNTFSGSYEQYF. The DNA of the CDR3 is TGTGCCAGCAGCCAAAATACCTTCAGCGGGAGCTACGAGCAGTACTTC.

V gene TRBV9 combines with J gene TRBJ2-7; 7 nucleotides line up with TRBD2. The CDR3 spans 17 residues. Trimming cost V 3 bases and J 0 bases; bases outside gene matches: 12. Germline CDR1 is SGDLS and CDR2 is YYNGEE. As DNA, the CDR3 is TGTGCCAGCAGCGCACGGGGGGATTCTCTGAGCTCCTACGAGCAGTACTTC. Translation gives CASSARGDSLSSYEQYF.

The chain recombines TRBV28 with TRBJ2-3; 7 bases map to TRBD2. The CDR3 contains 17 residues. J gave up 3 bases and V 7 bases, and 16 bases lay outside the gene matches. The germline V gene encodes CDR1 MDHEN and CDR2 SYDVKM. CDR3 sequence: CASTTQRGPEGTDTQYF. CDR3 nucleotide sequence: TGTGCCAGCACCACACAGCGGGGACCCGAGGGAACAGATACGCAGTATTTT.

This clone was detected a few times. The chain couples TRBV13 to TRBJ2-3; no firm D call. V lost 5 bases to trimming and J lost 1 base, with 16 bases between them. The CDR3 is made up of 16 amino acids. Looked up from germline, CDR1 is PRHDT and CDR2 is FYEKMQ (reference sequence). The CDR3 protein is CASSQGARTRTDTQYF. DNA for the CDR3: TGTGCCAGCAGCCAAGGAGCGAGGACGCGCACAGATACGCAGTATTTT.

The genes are TRBV9 and TRBJ2-2, with TRBD2 matching 12 bases. The length of the CDR3 is 17 residues. Germline trimming cut 4 bases from V and 2 bases from J; bases unmatched to any gene: 6. Germline assignment: CDR1 SGDLS and CDR2 YYNGEE. CDR3 loop: CASSPRGLAGNTGELFF. The CDR3 DNA is TGTGCCAGCAGCCCGAGGGGACTAGCGGGTAACACCGGGGAGCTGTTTTTT.

The chain has TRBV30 and TRBJ2-1, with D tentatively TRBD2 (6 bases). V lost 0 bases and J 2 bases, leaving 8 bases between the germline ends. Germline values: CDR1 GTSNPN, CDR2 SVGIG (reference sequence). CDR3 length: 14 residues. As DNA, the CDR3 is TGTGCCTGGAGTGTGGGGGGACCCTACAATGAGCAGTTCTTC. Its protein product is CAWSVGGPYNEQFF.

The chain uses TRBV12-5 and TRBJ2-1; D remains unclear. Trimming removed 7 bases at V and 0 bases at J, with 19 bases between. This CDR3 region has 17 residues. Germline V gives CDR1 LGHNT, CDR2 FRNRAP. CDR3 amino acids: CASAPGGLGFSYNEQFF. The CDR3 DNA sequence: TGTGCTAGTGCCCCGGGCGGCTTAGGATTCTCCTACAATGAGCAGTTCTTC. Filled out from reference TRBV12-5 and TRBJ2-1, the complete variable domain reads DARVTQTPRHKVTEMGQEVTMRCQPILGHNTVFWYRQTMMQGLELLAYFRNRAPLDDSGMPKDRFSAEMPDATLATLKIQPSEPRDSAVYFCASAPGGLGFSYNEQFFGPGTRLTVL.

This chain links TRBV27 with TRBJ2-7; D perhaps matches TRBD1 (6 bases). V gave up 10 bases and J gave up 4 bases, with 20 bases separating them. This CDR3 comprises 14 residues. The germline CDR1 and CDR2 sequences are MNHEY and SMNVEV (reference sequence). The CDR3, as DNA: TGTGCCACCGGACAGCGCCCGCACCCGTACGAGCAGTACTTC. This gives the protein CATGQRPHPYEQYF.

V is TRBV5-1 and J is TRBJ1-1; D might be TRBD1 (5 bases). The CDR3 spans 15 residues. Germline CDR1 reads SGHRS; CDR2 reads YFSETQ. V dropped 4 bases and J dropped 1 base, with 14 bases sitting between them. This CDR3 is CASSRTSRANTEAFF. The DNA for the CDR3 is TGCGCCAGCAGCCGAACGTCCAGGGCGAACACTGAAGCTTTCTTT. Full variable domain (rest looked up from reference TRBV5-1 and TRBJ1-1): KAGVTQTPRYLIKTRGQQVTLSCSPISGHRSVSWYQQTPGQGLQFLFEYFSETQRNKGNFPGRFSGRQFSNSRSEMNVSTLELGDSALYLCASSRTSRANTEAFFGQGTRLTVV.

The gene calls are TRBV29-1 and TRBJ2-2; D unresolved. The CDR3 contains 12 residues. V gave up 6 bases and J gave up 4 bases, with 9 bases separating them. The germline CDR1 and CDR2 sequences are SQVTM and ANQGSEA. CDR3 bases: TGCAGCGTCGCACCAAGCACCGGGGAGCTGTTTTTT. Amino acid sequence: CSVAPSTGELFF.

This clone is a singleton in its sample. The rearrangement links TRBV10-3 to TRBJ2-2; a possible D gene is TRBD2 (6 bases). V was cut by 3 bases and J by 6 bases, with 14 bases left in between. CDR3 size: 15 residues. Germline CDR1 and CDR2: ENHRY and SYGVKD. The CDR3 DNA follows: TGTGCCATCAGTGATAGCGGTTTAGACGCCGGGGAGCTGTTTTTT. Translating gives CAISDSGLDAGELFF.

This rearrangement joins TRBV15 to TRBJ1-2; D gene ambiguous. With 8 bases removed from V and 4 bases from J, the gap between germline ends came to 14 bases. The CDR3 runs to 13 residues. Germline V CDR1 and CDR2: LNHNV, YYDKDF (reference sequence). In nucleotides, the CDR3 is TGTGCCACCTCCGCTGGGAACTCCTATGGCTACACCTTC. Its translation: CATSAGNSYGYTF. Full variable domain (rest looked up from reference TRBV15 and TRBJ1-2): DAMVIQNPRYQVTQFGKPVTLSCSQTLNHNVMYWYQQKSSQAPKLLFHYYDKDFNNEADTPDNFQSRRPNTSFCFLDIRSPGLGDTAMYLCATSAGNSYGYTFGSGTRLTVV.

The chain recombines TRBV7-9 with TRBJ2-5, with D hard to call. The CDR3 has 14 amino acids. Germline V lookup: CDR1 SEHNR, CDR2 FQNEAQ (reference sequence). The V end was cut by 4 bases, the J end by 1 base, with 10 bases between. CDR3 coding DNA: TGTGCCAGCAGCTCCGTAATACTCCAAGAGACCCAGTACTTC. It translates to CASSSVILQETQYF.

Details on this clone: This CDR3 is also generated by other DNA sequences in the sample. This sequence joins TRBV4-1 and TRBJ2-3, with D tentatively TRBD2 (6 bases). Germline assignment: CDR1 MGHRA and CDR2 YSYEKL. V gave up 0 bases and J gave up 4 bases, with 8 bases separating them. The CDR3 spans 14 residues. This CDR3 is CASSQDPGADTQYF. As DNA, the CDR3 is TGCGCCAGCAGCCAAGATCCGGGGGCAGATACGCAGTATTTT.

The rearrangement links TRBV6-5 to TRBJ1-5; perhaps TRBD1 as D (5 bases). Trimming cost V 0 bases and J 3 bases, with 12 bases left between them. Germline V gives CDR1 MNHEY, CDR2 SVGAGI. This CDR3 has 16 residues. The CDR3 DNA is TGTGCCAGCAGTTACTCTTTCAGGGCCTTCAATCAGCCCCAGCATTTT. Its protein is CASSYSFRAFNQPQHF.

This clone was seen once. The rearrangement uses TRBV27 and TRBJ1-1, with 7 bases lining up with TRBD1. The trim removed 5 bases at V and 11 bases at J, leaving 11 bases unmatched. Germline CDR1 and CDR2: MNHEY and SMNVEV (reference sequence). This CDR3 has 13 amino acids. The CDR3: CASSVNRGDEAFF. CDR3 sequence (DNA): TGTGCCAGCAGTGTAAACAGGGGAGACGAGGCTTTCTTT.

The rearrangement uses TRBV5-8 and TRBJ2-3; 10 nucleotides line up with TRBD2. The ends lost 6 bases at V and 5 bases at J; junction bases unmatched: 9. Germline assignment: CDR1 SGHTS and CDR2 YDEGEE. CDR3 length equals 15 residues. CDR3 sequence reads: CASTPLAGGRDTQYF. The CDR3 coding sequence is TGTGCCAGCACACCCTTAGCGGGAGGTCGAGATACGCAGTATTTT.

This rearrangement joins TRBV5-4 to TRBJ2-7; TRBD1 agrees at 8 bases. This CDR3 has 14 residues. V lost 2 bases, J lost 2 bases, and 3 bases stayed unmatched. Per the germline V gene, CDR1 is SGHNT and CDR2 is YYREEE (reference sequence). The CDR3 coding sequence is TGTGCCAGCAGCTTAGAACAGGGGGCCTACGAGCAGTACTTC. Residues: CASSLEQGAYEQYF.

V usage is TRBV2 and J usage is TRBJ2-2; D is unresolved. Trimming shortened V by 5 bases and J by 6 bases, and 7 bases separated the two germline ends. The CDR3 is made up of 12 amino acids. CDR1 and CDR2 from the germline V gene are SNHLY and FYNNEI. The CDR3 region is CASSWAAGELFF. CDR3 DNA: TGTGCCAGCAGTTGGGCGGCCGGGGAGCTGTTTTTT.

This sequence joins TRBV2 and TRBJ2-7; 8 nucleotides agree with TRBD1. Germline lookup yields CDR1 SNHLY and CDR2 FYNNEI. The CDR3 has 13 amino acids. V dropped 5 bases and J dropped 5; count of bases not matched to a gene: 5. The CDR3 DNA reads TGTGCCAGCAGTTCAGACAGGGGCCACGAGCAGTACTTC. It codes for CASSSDRGHEQYF.

The sample holds one count of this clone. The rearrangement uses TRBV2 and TRBJ1-2; a weak D match, TRBD1 (5 bases). The CDR3 spans 13 residues. Trimming removed 5 bases from V and 0 bases from J, with 7 bases in between. CDR1 and CDR2 from the germline V gene are SNHLY and FYNNEI. CDR3 sequence reads: CASSSTANYGYTF. CDR3 sequence (DNA): TGTGCCAGCAGTTCGACAGCTAACTATGGCTACACCTTC.

Only one count was recorded for this clone. The rearrangement links TRBV7-3 to TRBJ2-5; no definite D call. CDR3 length equals 13 residues. Looked up from germline, CDR1 is SGHTA and CDR2 is FQGTGA. Trimming removed 1 base from V and 2 bases from J, with 5 bases in between. The CDR3 DNA is TGTGCCAGCAGCTTAAACCGACAAGAGACCCAGTACTTC. This translates into CASSLNRQETQYF.

The chain employs TRBV29-1 and TRBJ1-4, with 9 bases matching TRBD1. Trimming at V came to 5 bases and at J to 5 bases, leaving 6 bases not matched to a gene. Germline CDR1 and CDR2: SQVTM and ANQGSEA. The CDR3 is 14 amino acids. CDR3 protein: CSVLPGTGNEKLFF. The CDR3 nucleotides read TGCAGCGTTCTCCCCGGGACAGGGAATGAAAAACTGTTTTTT.